This entry is about one T cell receptor (beta chain). Antigen specificity is unknown. This sample is part of a study of human T cells and chemical hapten exposure. Across the study: DPC (0.01%) was patch tested on the upper back and read at 6 days.

Time point reported: patch test 1, 2 weeks after DPC sensitization. Treatment of the sample: therapeutic diphenylcyclopropenone sensitization with weekly scalp DPC. The library attached unique molecular identifiers to individual cDNA molecules. Each CDR3 protein gets one entry after TCRdb re-called the RACE reads with MiXCR. The sample lists 75,000 to 100,000 distinct CDR3 sequences, roughly 10% seen once, with roughly 2.4% in the top ten. The CDR3 is 13 amino acids. The germline V gene encodes CDR1 SQVTM and CDR2 ANQGSEA. The V and J ends lost 7 bases and 0 bases respectively, with 10 bases between them. Study-level results: TCRs exceeding a frequency of 1 in 1000 stayed unchanged under DPC sensitization.

The sequence was collected from a man aged 35 to 55 with alopecia areata. Some clones in this sample may be carry-over from other donors' samples. Here the sequenced sample was whole blood, taken in connection with sensitization to the hapten diphenylcyclopropenone (DPC). The rearrangement joins TRBV29-1 to TRBJ2-1; D gene unclear. This chain's CDR3 is CSAGISSYNEQFF. The DNA for the CDR3 is TGCAGCGCCGGAATAAGCTCCTACAATGAGCAGTTCTTC.